One sample yielded the 28 T cell receptor beta chains listed below, sequenced in a study of shared clonotypes between healthy human individuals. The method was immunoSEQ multiplex PCR; TCRdb's version includes in-frame clones alone and lacks a portion of them. In the table there are approximately 2.1 million clones, approximately 95% of which are singletons. The sequenced sample consisted of naive CD4+ T cells from PBMCs. Specified subset: CD45RA+ positively selected. These receptor sequences come from a young man in good health. Some clones in this sample may be carry-over from other donors' samples.

The chain employs TRBV4-1 and TRBJ2-1, with 9 bases lining up with TRBD1. This CDR3 has 18 residues. Germline-derived CDR1 and CDR2 are MGHRA and YSYEKL. V lost 5 bases and J lost 2; bases outside the gene matches: 13. Here the CDR3 DNA reads TGCGCCAGCAGCGCCAATGGAGCGGGACAGGGAACCTACAATGAGCAGTTCTTC. Its translation: CASSANGAGQGTYNEQFF.

Concerning this clone: Other DNA sequences in this sample translate to the same CDR3. The chain couples TRBV6-5 to TRBJ2-7, with D possibly being TRBD2 (5 bases). Per germline, CDR1 MNHEY and CDR2 SVGAGI. With 2 bases removed from V and 7 bases from J, the gap between germline ends came to 9 bases. This CDR3 is built from 12 residues. The CDR3 DNA is TGTGCCAGCAGTTACCTCCGGGGTGAGCAGTACTTC. Amino acids: CASSYLRGEQYF.

V gene TRBV5-1 combines with J gene TRBJ2-3, with 7 bases aligning to TRBD2. V lost 5 bases to trimming and J lost 0 bases; unmatched junction nucleotides: 12. The germline CDR1 and CDR2 sequences are SGHRS and YFSETQ. The CDR3 loop spans 17 amino acids. This CDR3 reads CASSSSLAVPSTDTQYF. Written as DNA, the CDR3 is TGCGCCAGCAGTTCATCTCTAGCGGTACCTAGCACAGATACGCAGTATTTT.

The J gene is TRBJ2-7, the V gene TRBV7-9, with 7 positions matching TRBD1. The CDR3 spans 15 residues. CDR1 and CDR2 (germline): SEHNR, FQNEAQ (reference sequence). Losses at the gene ends were 4 bases for V and 4 bases for J; bases not matched to a gene: 10. CDR3 DNA sequence: TGTGCCAGCAGCTCCGTTTCAGGGGGACCTTACGAGCAGTACTTC. It is translated as CASSSVSGGPYEQYF.

The J gene is TRBJ2-2, the V gene TRBV9; unclear D gene. The germline gives CDR1 SGDLS, CDR2 YYNGEE. Between the trimmed V and J ends, which lost 0 bases and 4 bases, there was a span of 4 bases. The CDR3 totals 13 residues. The CDR3 sequence is CASSVVVTGELFF. CDR3 nucleotides: TGTGCCAGCAGCGTAGTGGTCACCGGGGAGCTGTTTTTT.

The J gene is TRBJ1-1, the V gene TRBV7-9; a weak D match, TRBD1 (6 bases). The germline V and J ends were trimmed by 1 base and 5 bases, with 20 bases remaining between them. Germline CDR1 reads SEHNR; CDR2 reads FQNEAQ (reference sequence). The CDR3 sequence is 17 residues long. CDR3: CASSLGAGAGALTEAFF. The DNA of the CDR3 is TGTGCCAGCAGCTTAGGAGCAGGGGCGGGGGCGCTTACTGAAGCTTTCTTT.

The chain is built from TRBV29-1 and TRBJ2-7, with TRBD2 matching 7 bases. CDR1 and CDR2 from the germline V gene are SQVTM and ANQGSEA. V gave up 1 base and J gave up 7 bases; unmatched junction bases: 4. CDR3 length equals 12 residues. The chain's CDR3 is CSVEAGGKEQYF. CDR3 bases: TGCAGCGTTGAAGCGGGGGGAAAGGAGCAGTACTTC.

J is TRBJ2-1 and V is TRBV9; 9 bases match TRBD2. CDR1 SGDLS and CDR2 YYNGEE come from the germline V gene. This CDR3 is built from 15 residues. The V and J ends lost 0 bases and 6 bases, in that order; junction bases with no gene match: 4. The CDR3 spells CASSVDGGRGNEQFF. The CDR3 DNA sequence: TGTGCCAGCAGCGTAGACGGCGGGAGGGGCAATGAGCAGTTCTTC.

This clone was recorded only once. This CDR3 is CASSTGPPKWGYGEQFF. The CDR3, as DNA: TGTGCCAGTAGTACCGGACCGCCGAAGTGGGGGTACGGTGAGCAGTTCTTC. The J gene is TRBJ2-1, the V gene TRBV19; D may be TRBD1 or TRBD2 (5 bases each). Germline CDR1 and CDR2: LNHDA and SQIVND (reference sequence). V was shortened by 4 bases and J by 9 bases, with 25 bases between the two germline ends. The CDR3 runs 17 residues. Full variable domain (missing parts from reference TRBV19 and TRBJ2-1): DGGITQSPKYLFRKEGQNVTLSCEQNLNHDAMYWYRQDPGQGLRLIYYSQIVNDFQKGDIAEGYSVSREKKESFPLTVTSAQKNPTAFYLCASSTGPPKWGYGEQFFGPGTRLTVL.

This rearrangement joins TRBV7-9 to TRBJ2-1; perhaps D is TRBD1 or TRBD2 (6 bases each). The CDR3 has 16 residues. The germline gives CDR1 SEHNR, CDR2 FQNEAQ (reference sequence). Trimming cost V 5 bases and J 2 bases, with 16 bases left between them. Here the CDR3 reads CASSERGEPPYNEQFF. Here the CDR3 DNA reads TGTGCCAGCAGCGAAAGGGGGGAACCACCCTACAATGAGCAGTTCTTC.

The chain carries TRBV7-3 and TRBJ2-1; the match to TRBD1 covers 9 bases. Germline V CDR1 and CDR2: SGHTA, FQGTGA. After removal of 2 bases from V and 0 bases from J, the junction contained 2 bases not matched to a gene. The CDR3 is 16 amino acids. This chain's CDR3 is CASSLGGQGSYNEQFF. For the CDR3, the DNA is TGTGCCAGCAGCTTAGGGGGACAGGGCTCCTACAATGAGCAGTTCTTC.

As DNA, the CDR3 is TGTGCCAGCAGGGACGGGGCTCACTATGGCTACACCTTC. Amino acid sequence: CASRDGAHYGYTF. The chain combines TRBV28 with TRBJ1-2; D might be TRBD1 (5 bases). There are 13 residues in the CDR3. Germline CDR1 and CDR2: MDHEN and SYDVKM. Trimming shortened V by 6 bases and J by 3 bases, and 11 bases separated the two germline ends.

The rearrangement uses TRBV5-4 and TRBJ2-7; TRBD1 matches at 7 bases. V was clipped by 0 bases and J by 1 base; unmatched bases: 4. CDR3 length: 15 residues. The germline gives CDR1 SGHNT, CDR2 YYREEE (reference sequence). CDR3 bases: TGTGCCAGCAGCTTGGGAGGACAGGCGTCCTACGAGCAGTACTTC. It translates to CASSLGGQASYEQYF.

This chain uses TRBV28 with TRBJ2-2, with D perhaps matching TRBD2 (5 bases). The CDR3 length is 16 residues. Per the germline V gene, CDR1 is MDHEN and CDR2 is SYDVKM. V gave up 2 bases and J gave up 8 bases, with 18 bases separating them. Here the CDR3 reads CASSLGLALNLGELFF. In nucleotides, the CDR3 is TGTGCCAGCAGTTTAGGCCTAGCCCTTAACCTTGGGGAGCTGTTTTTT.

The chain carries TRBV7-2 and TRBJ2-2, with 9 nucleotides matching TRBD1. CDR3 length equals 16 residues. Losses at the gene ends were 2 bases for V and 4 bases for J; bases not matched to a gene: 5. CDR1 and CDR2 (germline): SGHTA, FQGNSA. CDR3 residues: CASSLMGQGLTGELFF. The CDR3 DNA sequence: TGTGCCAGCAGCTTAATGGGACAGGGTCTCACCGGGGAGCTGTTTTTT.

This CDR3 is CASSETGSVGTDTQYF. CDR3 in DNA: TGTGCCAGCAGCGAGACAGGGAGCGTCGGCACAGATACGCAGTATTTT. The V call is TRBV9, the J call TRBJ2-3; 7 positions agree with TRBD1. Germline V lookup: CDR1 SGDLS, CDR2 YYNGEE. Trimming removed 3 bases from V and 1 base from J; junction bases left unmatched: 8. The CDR3 length is 16 residues.

A note on this clone: This sample also contains other DNA sequences that code for the same CDR3. The J gene is TRBJ1-1, the V gene TRBV6-4; D gene uncertain. Germline lookup yields CDR1 MRHNA and CDR2 SNTAGT. The CDR3 length is 13 residues. V was cut by 2 bases and J by 5 bases, with 9 bases left in between. The CDR3 spells CASSDEGGTEAFF. In nucleotides, the CDR3 is TGTGCCAGCAGTGACGAGGGTGGGACTGAAGCTTTCTTT.

The chain joins TRBV6-5 to TRBJ2-4; 7 nucleotides agree with TRBD1. The junction had 9 bases not matched to a gene; V was cut back by 7 bases and J by 3 bases. The CDR3 loop spans 15 amino acids. CDR1 and CDR2 from the germline V gene are MNHEY and SVGAGI. CDR3 sequence reads: CASTLNRGNKNIQYF. CDR3 sequence (DNA): TGTGCCAGCACCCTGAACAGGGGAAACAAAAACATTCAGTACTTC.

This chain connects TRBV4-1 to TRBJ1-5; no clear D. Germline values: CDR1 MGHRA, CDR2 YSYEKL. The V end was cut by 1 base, the J end by 6 bases, with 7 bases between. The CDR3 covers 13 residues. Written as DNA, the CDR3 is TGCGCCAGCAGCCAAGTGACCCTTCAGCCCCAGCATTTT. Protein sequence: CASSQVTLQPQHF.

This clone has a single count. This chain connects TRBV21-1 to TRBJ2-7; whether TRBD1, the table's D call, matches the DNA was not checked. TRBV21-1 is annotated as a pseudogene. The CDR3 is 14 residues long. In DNA, the CDR3 is TGTGCCAGCAGCAAAGCAGGGGTTCGTGACGAGCAGTACTTC. This gives the protein CASSKAGVRDEQYF.

This chain links TRBV7-9 with TRBJ1-1; D gene ambiguous. The CDR3 has 14 residues. Germline-derived CDR1 and CDR2 are SEHNR and FQNEAQ (reference sequence). The V gene lost 1 base and the J gene lost 5 bases, with 11 bases spanning the gap. Here the CDR3 DNA reads TGTGCCAGCAGCTTAGTCCAGCTTGGGACTGAAGCTTTCTTT. It yields the protein CASSLVQLGTEAFF.

On this clone itself: The sample has other DNA sequences that encode this CDR3 too. The chain joins TRBV27 to TRBJ2-5; D ambiguous. V was cut by 3 bases and J by 2 bases, with 7 bases left in between. The CDR3 extends over 13 amino acids. The germline V gene encodes CDR1 MNHEY and CDR2 SMNVEV (reference sequence). DNA for the CDR3: TGTGCCAGCAGTTTGAGGAGACAAGAGACCCAGTACTTC. This sequence encodes CASSLRRQETQYF.

The chain has TRBV2 and TRBJ1-1, with a tentative D call TRBD1 (5 bases). CDR3 size: 14 residues. Germline-derived CDR1 and CDR2 are SNHLY and FYNNEI. V gave up 6 bases and J gave up 1 base, with 12 bases separating them. The CDR3: CASRDMGGNTEAFF. The DNA for the CDR3 is TGTGCCAGCAGAGATATGGGGGGGAACACTGAAGCTTTCTTT.

The genes are TRBV28 and TRBJ2-3; 10 bases match TRBD1. V was clipped by 5 bases and J by 0 bases; unmatched bases: 11. The CDR3 extends over 18 amino acids. Germline V gene sequence: CDR1 MDHEN, CDR2 SYDVKM. CDR3 protein: CASSMAGTGVLSTDTQYF. The CDR3 DNA is TGTGCCAGCAGTATGGCCGGGACAGGGGTCCTTAGCACAGATACGCAGTATTTT.

Here the CDR3 reads CASSEGARGNYEQYF. In DNA form, the CDR3 reads TGTGCCAGCAGCGAGGGGGCCAGGGGGAACTACGAGCAGTACTTC. The chain employs TRBV9 and TRBJ2-7, with 7 nucleotides matching TRBD1. V lost 3 bases and J lost 3; bases outside the gene matches: 9. From germline, CDR1 is SGDLS and CDR2 YYNGEE. CDR3 length: 15 residues.

The chain employs TRBV7-2 and TRBJ1-1; D gene uncertain. The CDR3 has 12 residues. The V gene lost 2 bases and the J gene lost 9 bases, with 10 bases spanning the gap. Per germline, CDR1 SGHTA and CDR2 FQGNSA. The CDR3 reads CASSLLRFKAFF. In DNA, the CDR3 is TGTGCCAGCAGCTTATTACGGTTTAAAGCTTTCTTT.

Points on this clone: This specimen includes other DNA sequences encoding the same CDR3. V and J are TRBV5-1 and TRBJ1-2; D is unclear. V gave up 4 bases and J gave up 2 bases, with 9 bases separating them. The germline CDR1 and CDR2 sequences are SGHRS and YFSETQ. The CDR3 covers 13 residues. CDR3 coding DNA: TGCGCCAGCAGCCCTACAGCAAACTATGGCTACACCTTC. This translates into CASSPTANYGYTF.

With regard to this clone: The sample holds other DNA sequences that translate to the same CDR3. The chain carries TRBV7-9 and TRBJ2-1; TRBD2 aligns across 13 bases. The CDR3 consists of 15 residues. Unmatched junction bases numbered 4, after V lost 4 bases and J lost 7 bases. Germline loops: CDR1 SEHNR, CDR2 FQNEAQ (reference sequence). CDR3 sequence: CASSSLAGGPNEQFF. The CDR3 DNA sequence: TGTGCCAGCAGCTCACTAGCGGGAGGGCCAAATGAGCAGTTCTTC.